A single sample gave rise to the 27 T cell receptor beta chains below, sequenced in a study of CD8 T cells in Susac syndrome. A quantity of roughly 0.5 to 1 ug RNA underwent reverse transcription using random hexamers. TCRdb analysed the immunoSEQ multiplex PCR reads with MiXCR anew, one entry per CDR3 protein. The sample holds about 160,000 distinct CDR3 sequences, around 94% seen once. The sequencing sample was made of CD4+ T cells from PBMCs. These receptors all stem from a human donor with multiple sclerosis.

This clonotype was detected only once. The chain joins TRBV4-2 to TRBJ2-4; D gene uncertain. Germline CDR1 and CDR2: LGHNA and YNFKEQ. The CDR3 covers 14 residues. V shed 0 bases and J shed 8 bases, with 11 bases lying between them. The DNA for the CDR3 is TGTGCCAGCAGCCAAGATAATTTGAAAGACATTCAGTACTTC. This encodes CASSQDNLKDIQYF.

The CDR3 DNA reads as TGTGCCAGCACCGGGACAGCGGGAGTTTGGGCAGATACGCAGTATTTT. Its translation is CASTGTAGVWADTQYF. The chain uses TRBV11-2 and TRBJ2-3, with D maybe TRBD2 (8 bases). V was clipped by 7 bases and J by 4 bases, with 21 bases between them. The germline V gene encodes CDR1 SGHAT and CDR2 FQNNGV. This CDR3 spans 16 amino acids. Based on the CDR3 plus reference TRBV11-2 and TRBJ2-3, the full variable domain is EAGVAQSPRYKIIEKRQSVAFWCNPISGHATLYWYQQILGQGPKLLIQFQNNGVVDDSQLPKDRFSAERLKGVDSTLKIQPAKLEDSAVYLCASTGTAGVWADTQYFGPGTRLTVL.

The genes are TRBV20-1 and TRBJ2-5; D possibly corresponds to TRBD2 (6 bases). Trimming took 7 bases from V and 4 from J, leaving 22 bases between them. From germline, CDR1 is DFQATT and CDR2 SNEGSKA (reference sequence). This CDR3 is 15 amino acids long. The CDR3 sequence: CSVNRGPGGGETQYF. In DNA form, the CDR3 reads TGCAGTGTTAACCGCGGACCCGGGGGTGGAGAGACCCAGTACTTC.

The chain links TRBV3-1 to TRBJ1-1; D gene ambiguous. CDR3 size: 16 residues. Germline lookup yields CDR1 LGHDT and CDR2 YNNKEL (reference sequence). Trimming removed 0 bases from V and 0 bases from J, with 11 bases in between. DNA for the CDR3: TGTGCCAGCAGCCAAGAGCGGGTTTCCATGAACACTGAAGCTTTCTTT. Translated: CASSQERVSMNTEAFF.

The rearrangement links TRBV3-1 to TRBJ1-3, with D unclear. CDR3 length equals 16 residues. Per germline, CDR1 LGHDT and CDR2 YNNKEL (reference sequence). V dropped 0 bases and J dropped 2 bases, with 11 bases sitting between them. The CDR3 DNA follows: TGTGCCAGCAGCCAAGACCTGCTGGTGCCTGGAAACACCATATATTTT. This encodes CASSQDLLVPGNTIYF.

The chain joins TRBV19 to TRBJ2-2, with D unclear. CDR1 is LNHDA, CDR2 SQIVND, per germline (reference sequence). The CDR3 sequence is 15 residues long. The V gene lost 3 bases and the J gene lost 4 bases, with 12 bases spanning the gap. The CDR3 DNA follows: TGTGCCAGTAGTATGTTAGGAATTTCCACCGGGGAGCTGTTTTTT. This codes for CASSMLGISTGELFF.

V usage is TRBV10-3 and J usage is TRBJ2-1, with TRBD2 identical over 9 bases. This CDR3 is 18 amino acids long. Per germline, CDR1 ENHRY and CDR2 SYGVKD. With 0 bases clipped from V and 7 bases from J, the junction kept 13 bases outside the gene matches. The CDR3 DNA reads TGTGCCATCAGTGAGTCGCCTCTCGGCGGGAGGGCTCATAATGAGCAGTTCTTC. It is translated as CAISESPLGGRAHNEQFF.

The rearrangement uses TRBV7-2 and TRBJ2-5; TRBD2 matches at 9 bases. CDR3 length: 15 residues. V trimming: 6 bases; J trimming: 8 bases; junction bases outside the gene matches: 13. Germline CDR1 SGHTA, CDR2 FQGNSA. The chain's CDR3 is CASSKSTLAGITQYF. CDR3 nucleotides: TGTGCCAGCAGTAAAAGCACCCTAGCGGGAATCACCCAGTACTTC.

This chain links TRBV20-1 with TRBJ2-3; perhaps TRBD1 as D (6 bases). V dropped 1 base and J dropped 1 base, with 18 bases sitting between them. This CDR3 is 17 amino acids long. Germline V gene lookup returns CDR1 DFQATT and CDR2 SNEGSKA (reference sequence). In DNA, the CDR3 is TGCAGTGCTAGAGGAACAGGGCTAGAACGTGGCACAGATACGCAGTATTTT. It specifies CSARGTGLERGTDTQYF.

The chain combines TRBV20-1 with TRBJ1-4; D is possibly TRBD1 (6 bases). Germline CDR1 reads DFQATT; CDR2 reads SNEGSKA (reference sequence). The V end was cut by 5 bases, the J end by 4 bases, with 14 bases between. The CDR3 has 14 residues. DNA of the CDR3: TGCAGTGCTGGGAACAGGGAAGTTAATGAAAAACTGTTTTTT. It is translated as CSAGNREVNEKLFF.

Here the CDR3 DNA reads TGCAGCGTGGGACAGGGGGCATTGGACACTGAAGCTTTCTTT. Its protein is CSVGQGALDTEAFF. The chain joins TRBV29-1 to TRBJ1-1; 12 bases match TRBD1. The length of the CDR3 is 14 residues. V lost 6 bases to trimming and J lost 3 bases; unmatched junction nucleotides: 5. Germline V gives CDR1 SQVTM, CDR2 ANQGSEA.

CDR3 sequence: CASSLDDRGTEAFF. The CDR3 bases are TGTGCCAGCAGCTTAGACGACAGGGGCACTGAAGCTTTCTTT. The chain recombines TRBV7-2 with TRBJ1-1; 8 bases are a match to TRBD1. The CDR3 runs to 14 residues. J lost 4 bases, V lost 1 base, and 2 bases had no gene match. Germline CDR1 is SGHTA and CDR2 is FQGNSA.

V and J are TRBV27 and TRBJ2-7; no firm D call. In germline, CDR1 is MNHEY, CDR2 SMNVEV (reference sequence). V gave up 2 bases and J gave up 4 bases, with 9 bases separating them. There are 13 residues in the CDR3. The CDR3 sequence: CASSLKARYEQYF. The CDR3, as DNA: TGTGCCAGCAGTTTAAAGGCGAGGTACGAGCAGTACTTC.

The chain is built from TRBV20-1 and TRBJ2-2, with 7 bases fitting TRBD2. Germline V CDR1 and CDR2: DFQATT, SNEGSKA (reference sequence). The CDR3 runs to 17 residues. V was clipped by 3 bases and J by 2 bases; unmatched bases: 12. CDR3 sequence reads: CSASGSGTSANTGELFF. DNA of the CDR3: TGCAGTGCTAGCGGCTCGGGAACTAGCGCTAACACCGGGGAGCTGTTTTTT.

This rearrangement joins TRBV4-1 to TRBJ1-2, with 7 bases matching TRBD1. J was trimmed by 0 bases and V by 4 bases; bases with no gene match: 14. This CDR3 has 18 amino acids. Germline-derived CDR1 and CDR2 are MGHRA and YSYEKL. CDR3 loop: CASSLAGGGASTNYGYTF. In DNA form, the CDR3 reads TGCGCCAGCAGCCTAGCAGGGGGGGGCGCGTCGACTAACTATGGCTACACCTTC.

The rearrangement joins TRBV6-5 to TRBJ1-1; 7 bases align to TRBD1. CDR3 length equals 11 residues. The ends lost 2 bases at V and 11 bases at J; junction bases unmatched: 2. From germline, CDR1 is MNHEY and CDR2 SVGAGI. The CDR3 coding sequence is TGTGCCAGCAGTTACCAGGGGGGTGCTTTCTTT. Its translation: CASSYQGGAFF.

The V call is TRBV29-1, the J call TRBJ2-1, with D tentatively TRBD1 (6 bases). With 5 bases removed from V and 2 bases from J, the gap between germline ends came to 13 bases. The germline V gene encodes CDR1 SQVTM and CDR2 ANQGSEA. This CDR3 has 14 residues. The CDR3 bases are TGCAGCGTTTTGCCCGGACAGCCCTACAATGAGCAGTTCTTC. It is translated as CSVLPGQPYNEQFF.

The CDR3 sequence: CASSLRAPPNTEAFF. As DNA, the CDR3 is TGTGCCAGCTCACTAAGGGCCCCGCCGAACACTGAAGCTTTCTTT. The chain has TRBV18 and TRBJ1-1; the D is unclear. This CDR3 is built from 15 residues. Per germline, CDR1 KGHSH and CDR2 LQKENI. Trimming pared 4 bases from V and 1 base from J, leaving 13 bases between.

The chain joins TRBV3-1 to TRBJ2-7; 8 nucleotides match TRBD1. V lost 0 bases, J lost 2 bases, and 9 bases stayed unmatched. The CDR3 runs 17 residues. CDR1 LGHDT and CDR2 YNNKEL come from the germline V gene (reference sequence). The CDR3 nucleotides are TGTGCCAGCAGCCAAGACGAACTACGGACAGGGACCTACGAGCAGTACTTC. Its protein is CASSQDELRTGTYEQYF.

The V gene is TRBV13, the J gene TRBJ2-7, with a tentative D call TRBD1 (5 bases). Between the trimmed V and J ends, which lost 2 bases and 1 base, there was a span of 9 bases. Germline CDR1 and CDR2: PRHDT and FYEKMQ (reference sequence). CDR3 length equals 14 residues. CDR3 protein: CASSLTGNSYEQYF. The CDR3 DNA follows: TGTGCCAGCAGCTTAACAGGAAATTCCTACGAGCAGTACTTC.

The J gene is TRBJ2-3, the V gene TRBV28; TRBD2 matches 9 bases. In germline, CDR1 is MDHEN, CDR2 SYDVKM. The CDR3 is made up of 15 amino acids. Trimming took 7 bases from V and 1 from J; bases not matched to a gene: 6. DNA of the CDR3: TGTGCCAGCACCTTAAGGACTAGCGGCACAGATACGCAGTATTTT. Encoded protein: CASTLRTSGTDTQYF.

This sequence joins TRBV11-3 and TRBJ1-1; D call uncertain. The CDR3 is 12 residues long. Trimming took 0 bases from V and 8 from J, leaving 7 bases between them. CDR1 and CDR2 from the germline V gene are SGHNT and YENEEA. The chain's CDR3 is CASSLESGEAFF. In nucleotides, the CDR3 is TGTGCCAGCAGCTTAGAGAGCGGGGAAGCTTTCTTT.

This chain uses TRBV27 with TRBJ2-2; 7 positions agree with TRBD2. With V trimmed by 1 base and J by 4 bases, 6 bases remained unmatched. The CDR3 contains 16 residues. Per the germline V gene, CDR1 is MNHEY and CDR2 is SMNVEV (reference sequence). The CDR3 sequence: CASSLLAAGSTGELFF. Written as DNA, the CDR3 is TGTGCCAGCAGTTTATTGGCAGCGGGAAGCACCGGGGAGCTGTTTTTT.

This sequence joins TRBV10-3 and TRBJ2-7; D may be TRBD2 (5 bases). Germline CDR1 and CDR2: ENHRY and SYGVKD. CDR3 length: 11 residues. Between the trimmed V and J ends, which lost 6 bases and 6 bases, there was a span of 9 bases. CDR3 DNA sequence: TGTGCCATCAGCAGTACTAGCGAGCAGTACTTC. Its protein product is CAISSTSEQYF.

The chain couples TRBV5-1 to TRBJ1-1; possibly TRBD1 for D (5 bases). The germline CDR1 and CDR2 sequences are SGHRS and YFSETQ. The CDR3 runs 15 residues. V lost 1 base and J lost 3, with 13 bases in between. As DNA, the CDR3 is TGCGCCAGCAGCTTGCGGGCAGGGAGGGACACTGAAGCTTTCTTT. Translation: CASSLRAGRDTEAFF.

The chain couples TRBV24-1 to TRBJ2-3; 7 bases line up with TRBD1. V was pared by 4 bases and J by 3 bases, with 6 bases of the junction left unmatched. Germline loops: CDR1 KGHDR, CDR2 SFDVKD. This CDR3 has 15 amino acids. The CDR3 here is CATSDPTQGTDTQYF. In DNA, the CDR3 is TGTGCCACCAGTGACCCTACACAGGGGACAGATACGCAGTATTTT.

CDR3 region: CASSQDPRRPHGYTF. The CDR3 DNA is TGTGCCAGCAGCCAAGATCCCCGGAGGCCCCACGGCTACACCTTC. The V and J genes are TRBV3-1 and TRBJ1-2; no clear D. With 0 bases removed from V and 8 bases from J, the gap between germline ends came to 16 bases. The CDR3 is made up of 15 amino acids. In germline, CDR1 is LGHDT, CDR2 YNNKEL (reference sequence). Together with reference TRBV3-1 and TRBJ1-2, the CDR3 gives the full variable domain: DTAVSQTPKYLVTQMGNDKSIKCEQNLGHDTMYWYKQDSKKFLKIMFSYNNKELIINETVPNRFSPKSPDKAHLNLHINSLELGDSAVYFCASSQDPRRPHGYTFGSGTRLTVV.